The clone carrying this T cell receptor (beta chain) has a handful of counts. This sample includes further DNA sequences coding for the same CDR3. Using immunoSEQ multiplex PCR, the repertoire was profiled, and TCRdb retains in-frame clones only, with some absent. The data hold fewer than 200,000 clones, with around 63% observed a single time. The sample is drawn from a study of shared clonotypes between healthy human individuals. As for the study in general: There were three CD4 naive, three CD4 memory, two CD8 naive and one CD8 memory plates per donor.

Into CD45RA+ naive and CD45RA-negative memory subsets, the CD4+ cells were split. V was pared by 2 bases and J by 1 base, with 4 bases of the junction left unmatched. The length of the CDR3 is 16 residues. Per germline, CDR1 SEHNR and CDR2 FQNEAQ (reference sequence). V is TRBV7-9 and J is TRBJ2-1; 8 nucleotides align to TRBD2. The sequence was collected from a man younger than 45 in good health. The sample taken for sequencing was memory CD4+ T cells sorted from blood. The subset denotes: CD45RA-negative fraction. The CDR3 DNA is TGTGCCAGCAGCTTATCTTTAGCGGGATCCTACAATGAGCAGTTCTTC. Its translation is CASSLSLAGSYNEQFF.